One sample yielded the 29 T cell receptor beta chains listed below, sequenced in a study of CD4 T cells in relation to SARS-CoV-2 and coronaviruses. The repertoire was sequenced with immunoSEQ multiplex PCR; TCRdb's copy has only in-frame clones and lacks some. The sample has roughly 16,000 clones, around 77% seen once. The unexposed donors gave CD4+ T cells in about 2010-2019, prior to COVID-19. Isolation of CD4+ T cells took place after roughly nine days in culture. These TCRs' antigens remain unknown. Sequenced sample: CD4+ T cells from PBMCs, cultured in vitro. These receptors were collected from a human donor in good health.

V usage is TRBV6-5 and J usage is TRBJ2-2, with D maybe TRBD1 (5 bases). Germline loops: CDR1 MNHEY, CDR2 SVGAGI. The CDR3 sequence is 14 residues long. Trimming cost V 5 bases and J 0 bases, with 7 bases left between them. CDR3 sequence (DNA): TGTGCCAGCAGTAGGGGTTCGAACACCGGGGAGCTGTTTTTT. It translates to CASSRGSNTGELFF.

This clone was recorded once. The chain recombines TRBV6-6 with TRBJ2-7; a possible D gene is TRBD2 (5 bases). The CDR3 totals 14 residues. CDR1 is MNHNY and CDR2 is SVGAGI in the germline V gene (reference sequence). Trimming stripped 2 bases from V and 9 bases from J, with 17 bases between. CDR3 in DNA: TGTGCCAGCAGTTACCTAGCCGAGCAAGTCCGGCAGTACTTC. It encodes CASSYLAEQVRQYF.

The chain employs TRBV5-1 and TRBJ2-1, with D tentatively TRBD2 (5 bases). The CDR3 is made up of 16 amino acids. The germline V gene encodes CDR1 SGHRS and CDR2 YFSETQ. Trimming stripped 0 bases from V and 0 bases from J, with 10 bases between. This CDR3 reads CASSLDSARSYNEQFF. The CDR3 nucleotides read TGCGCCAGCAGCTTGGATAGCGCCCGCTCCTACAATGAGCAGTTCTTC.

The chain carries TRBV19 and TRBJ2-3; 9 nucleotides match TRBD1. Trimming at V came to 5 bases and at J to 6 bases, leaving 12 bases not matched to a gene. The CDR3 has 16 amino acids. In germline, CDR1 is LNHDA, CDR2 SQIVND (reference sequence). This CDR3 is CASSVPGQGTIDTQYF. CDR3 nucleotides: TGTGCCAGTAGTGTACCGGGACAGGGTACTATTGATACGCAGTATTTT. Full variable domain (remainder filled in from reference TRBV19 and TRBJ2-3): DGGITQSPKYLFRKEGQNVTLSCEQNLNHDAMYWYRQDPGQGLRLIYYSQIVNDFQKGDIAEGYSVSREKKESFPLTVTSAQKNPTAFYLCASSVPGQGTIDTQYFGPGTRLTVL.

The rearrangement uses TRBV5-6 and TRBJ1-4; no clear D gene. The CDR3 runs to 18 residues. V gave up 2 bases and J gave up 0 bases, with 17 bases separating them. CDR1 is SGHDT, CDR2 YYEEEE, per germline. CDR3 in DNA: TGTGCCAGCAGCTTATGGGTCCTGAGGGTGACAACTAATGAAAAACTGTTTTTT. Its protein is CASSLWVLRVTTNEKLFF.

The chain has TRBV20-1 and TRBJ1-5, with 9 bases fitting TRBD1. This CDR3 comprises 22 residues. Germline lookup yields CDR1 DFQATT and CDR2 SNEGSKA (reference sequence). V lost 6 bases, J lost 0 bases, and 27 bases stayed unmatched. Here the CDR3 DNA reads TGCAGTGCGAGTAGTGGGGGGTCCAGTCCCGGGACAGGGCCATATAGCAATCAGCCCCAGCATTTT. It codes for CSASSGGSSPGTGPYSNQPQHF.

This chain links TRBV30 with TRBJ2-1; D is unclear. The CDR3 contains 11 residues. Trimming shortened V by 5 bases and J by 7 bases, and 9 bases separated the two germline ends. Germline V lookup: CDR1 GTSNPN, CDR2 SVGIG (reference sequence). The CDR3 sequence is CAWAHLNEQFF. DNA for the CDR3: TGTGCCTGGGCCCACCTGAATGAGCAGTTCTTC.

The CDR3 nucleotides are TGTGCCAGCTCACCTTTACTTGCCGGGAGCTCCTACGAGCAGTACTTC. This translates into CASSPLLAGSSYEQYF. This rearrangement joins TRBV18 to TRBJ2-7, with D maybe TRBD2 (6 bases). Trimming shortened V by 3 bases and J by 0 bases, and 15 bases separated the two germline ends. The CDR3 is 16 residues long. Germline-derived CDR1 and CDR2 are KGHSH and LQKENI. Looking up the rest from reference TRBV18 and TRBJ2-7 gives the full variable domain: NAGVMQNPRHLVRRRGQEARLRCSPMKGHSHVYWYRQLPEEGLKFMVYLQKENIIDESGMPKERFSAEFPKEGPSILRIQQVVRGDSAAYFCASSPLLAGSSYEQYFGPGTRLTVT.

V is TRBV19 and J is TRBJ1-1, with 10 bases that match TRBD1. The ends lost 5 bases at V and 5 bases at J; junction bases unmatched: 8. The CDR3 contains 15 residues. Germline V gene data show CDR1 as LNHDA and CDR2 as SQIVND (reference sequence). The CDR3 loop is CASSPRQGAGTEAFF. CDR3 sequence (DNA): TGTGCCAGTAGTCCTCGACAGGGGGCAGGAACTGAAGCTTTCTTT.

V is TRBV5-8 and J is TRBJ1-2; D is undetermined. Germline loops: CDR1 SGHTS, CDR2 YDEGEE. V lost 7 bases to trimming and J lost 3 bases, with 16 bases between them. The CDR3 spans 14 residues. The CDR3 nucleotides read TGTGCCAGCCACTTGGAGCGCCGGGACTATGGCTACACCTTC. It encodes CASHLERRDYGYTF.

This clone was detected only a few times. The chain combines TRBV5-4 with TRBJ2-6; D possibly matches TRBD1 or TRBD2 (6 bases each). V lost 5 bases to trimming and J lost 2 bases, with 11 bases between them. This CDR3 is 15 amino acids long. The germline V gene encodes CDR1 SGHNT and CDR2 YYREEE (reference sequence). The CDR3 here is CASRDGGAGANVLTF. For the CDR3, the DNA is TGTGCCAGCAGAGACGGGGGCGCTGGGGCCAACGTCCTGACTTTC.

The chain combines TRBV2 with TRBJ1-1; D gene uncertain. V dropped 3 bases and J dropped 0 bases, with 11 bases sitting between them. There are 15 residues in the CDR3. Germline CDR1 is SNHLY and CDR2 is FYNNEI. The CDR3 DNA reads TGTGCCAGCAGTGATCACCAGATTCTGAACACTGAAGCTTTCTTT. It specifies CASSDHQILNTEAFF. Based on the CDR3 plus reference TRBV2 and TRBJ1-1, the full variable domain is EPEVTQTPSHQVTQMGQEVILRCVPISNHLYFYWYRQILGQKVEFLVSFYNNEISEKSEIFDDQFSVERPDGSNFTLKIRSTKLEDSAMYFCASSDHQILNTEAFFGQGTRLTVV.

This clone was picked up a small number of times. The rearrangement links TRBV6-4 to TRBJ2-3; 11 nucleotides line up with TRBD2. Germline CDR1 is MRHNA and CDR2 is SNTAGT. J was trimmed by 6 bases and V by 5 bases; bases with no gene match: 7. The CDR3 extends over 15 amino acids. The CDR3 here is CASSSLAGAGDTQYF. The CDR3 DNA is TGTGCCAGCAGTTCACTAGCGGGAGCCGGGGATACGCAGTATTTT.

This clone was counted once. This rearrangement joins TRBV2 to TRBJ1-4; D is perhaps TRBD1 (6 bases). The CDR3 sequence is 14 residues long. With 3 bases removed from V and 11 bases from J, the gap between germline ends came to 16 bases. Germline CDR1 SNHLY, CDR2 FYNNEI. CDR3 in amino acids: CASSEGDTLTKLFF. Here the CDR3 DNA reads TGTGCCAGCAGTGAGGGGGACACGCTGACTAAACTGTTTTTT. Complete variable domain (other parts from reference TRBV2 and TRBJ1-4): EPEVTQTPSHQVTQMGQEVILRCVPISNHLYFYWYRQILGQKVEFLVSFYNNEISEKSEIFDDQFSVERPDGSNFTLKIRSTKLEDSAMYFCASSEGDTLTKLFFGSGTQLSVL.

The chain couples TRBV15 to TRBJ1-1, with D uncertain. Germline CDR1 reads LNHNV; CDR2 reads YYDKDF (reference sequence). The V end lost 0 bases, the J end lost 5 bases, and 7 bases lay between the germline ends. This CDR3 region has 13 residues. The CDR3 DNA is TGTGCCACCAGCAGAGATGGGTTAACTGAAGCTTTCTTT. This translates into CATSRDGLTEAFF.

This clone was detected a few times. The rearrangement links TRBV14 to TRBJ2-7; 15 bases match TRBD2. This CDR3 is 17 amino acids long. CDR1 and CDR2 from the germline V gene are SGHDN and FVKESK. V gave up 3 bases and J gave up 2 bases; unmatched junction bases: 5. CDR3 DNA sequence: TGTGCCAGCAGCCAGGGAGGACTAGCGGGAGGGCCCTACGAGCAGTACTTC. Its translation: CASSQGGLAGGPYEQYF.

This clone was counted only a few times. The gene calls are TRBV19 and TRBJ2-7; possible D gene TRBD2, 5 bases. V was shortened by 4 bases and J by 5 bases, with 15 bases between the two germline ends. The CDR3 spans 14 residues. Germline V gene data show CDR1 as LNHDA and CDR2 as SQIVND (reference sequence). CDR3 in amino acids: CASSKFWASNEQYF. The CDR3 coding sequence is TGTGCCAGTAGTAAATTTTGGGCTAGCAACGAGCAGTACTTC.

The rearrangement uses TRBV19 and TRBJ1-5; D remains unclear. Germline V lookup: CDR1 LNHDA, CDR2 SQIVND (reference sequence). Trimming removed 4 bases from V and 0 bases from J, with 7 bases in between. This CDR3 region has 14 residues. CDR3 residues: CASSNGYSNQPQHF. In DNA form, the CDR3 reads TGTGCCAGTAGTAACGGGTATAGCAATCAGCCCCAGCATTTT.

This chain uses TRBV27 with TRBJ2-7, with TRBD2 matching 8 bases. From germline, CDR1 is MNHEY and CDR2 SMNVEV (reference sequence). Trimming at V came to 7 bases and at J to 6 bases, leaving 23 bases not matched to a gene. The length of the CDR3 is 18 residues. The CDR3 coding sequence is TGTGCCAGCATTAATAAGGGCCCTTTTCAAGCGGGAGTTCGCGAGCAGTACTTC. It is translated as CASINKGPFQAGVREQYF.

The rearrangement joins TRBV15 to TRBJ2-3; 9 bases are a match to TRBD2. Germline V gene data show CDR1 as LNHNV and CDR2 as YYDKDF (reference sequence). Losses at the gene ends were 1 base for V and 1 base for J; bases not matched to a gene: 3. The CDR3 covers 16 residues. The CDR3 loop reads CATSRGLAARTDTQYF. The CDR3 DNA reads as TGTGCCACCAGCAGAGGACTAGCGGCACGCACAGATACGCAGTATTTT.

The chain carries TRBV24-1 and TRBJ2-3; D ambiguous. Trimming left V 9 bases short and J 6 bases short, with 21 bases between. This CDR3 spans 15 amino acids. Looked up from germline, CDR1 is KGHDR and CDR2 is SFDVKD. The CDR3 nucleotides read TGTGCCACCCAAGGCGGCCTCCACGATATTGATACGCAGTATTTT. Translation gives CATQGGLHDIDTQYF.

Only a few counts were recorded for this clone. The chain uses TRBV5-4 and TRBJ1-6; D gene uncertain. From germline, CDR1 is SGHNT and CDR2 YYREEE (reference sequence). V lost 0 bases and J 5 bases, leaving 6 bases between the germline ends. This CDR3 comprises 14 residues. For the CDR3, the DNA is TGTGCCAGCAGCTTGGGGGTCGATAATTCACCCCTCCACTTT. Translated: CASSLGVDNSPLHF.

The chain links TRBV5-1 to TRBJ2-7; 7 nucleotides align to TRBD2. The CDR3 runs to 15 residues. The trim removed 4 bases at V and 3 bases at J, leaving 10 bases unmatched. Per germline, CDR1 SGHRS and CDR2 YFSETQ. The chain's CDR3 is CASSPTIAGVYEQYF. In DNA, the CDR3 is TGCGCCAGCAGCCCAACCATAGCGGGTGTCTACGAGCAGTACTTC.

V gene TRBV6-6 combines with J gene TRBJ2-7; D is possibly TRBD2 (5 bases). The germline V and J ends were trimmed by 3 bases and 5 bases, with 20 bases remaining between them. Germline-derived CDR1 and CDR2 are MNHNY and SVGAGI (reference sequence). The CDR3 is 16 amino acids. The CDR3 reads CASSYGVGGSINEQYF. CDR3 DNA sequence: TGTGCCAGCAGTTATGGCGTGGGTGGGAGTATCAACGAGCAGTACTTC.

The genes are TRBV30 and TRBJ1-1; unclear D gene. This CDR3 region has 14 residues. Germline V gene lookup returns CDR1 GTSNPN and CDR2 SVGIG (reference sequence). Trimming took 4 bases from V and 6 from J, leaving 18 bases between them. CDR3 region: CAWKVGPVYAEAFF. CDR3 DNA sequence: TGTGCCTGGAAAGTAGGACCGGTGTACGCTGAAGCTTTCTTT.

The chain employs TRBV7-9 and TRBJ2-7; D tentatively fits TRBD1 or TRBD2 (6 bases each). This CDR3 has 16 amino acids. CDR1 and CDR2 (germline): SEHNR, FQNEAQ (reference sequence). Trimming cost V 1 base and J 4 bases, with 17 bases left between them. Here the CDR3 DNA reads TGTGCCAGCAGCTTAGATCTTGGGGGGCCCCATTACGAGCAGTACTTC. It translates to CASSLDLGGPHYEQYF.

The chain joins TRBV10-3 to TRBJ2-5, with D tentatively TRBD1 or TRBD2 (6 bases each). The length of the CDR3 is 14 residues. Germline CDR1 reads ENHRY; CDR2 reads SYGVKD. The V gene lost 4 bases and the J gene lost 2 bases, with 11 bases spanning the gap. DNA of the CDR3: TGTGCCATCAGTGGGGGGGCAGTTCAAGAGACCCAGTACTTC. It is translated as CAISGGAVQETQYF.

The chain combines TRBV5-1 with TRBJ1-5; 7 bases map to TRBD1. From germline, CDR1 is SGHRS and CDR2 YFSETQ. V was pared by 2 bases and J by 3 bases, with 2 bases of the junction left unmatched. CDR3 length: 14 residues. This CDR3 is CASSFGTDNQPQHF. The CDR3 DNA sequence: TGCGCCAGCAGCTTCGGGACAGACAATCAGCCCCAGCATTTT.

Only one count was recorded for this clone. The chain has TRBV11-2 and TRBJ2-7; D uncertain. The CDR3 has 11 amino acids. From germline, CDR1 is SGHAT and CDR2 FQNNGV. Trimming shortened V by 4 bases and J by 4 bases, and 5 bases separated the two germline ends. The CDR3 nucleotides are TGTGCCAGCAGCTCGAGTTACGAGCAGTACTTC. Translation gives CASSSSYEQYF.